Sequencing of this TCR beta chain was carried out in a study of cytomegalovirus exposure and HLA in healthy donors. Germline V lookup: CDR1 SGDLS, CDR2 YYNGEE. The CDR3 extends over 16 amino acids. V was clipped by 0 bases and J by 4 bases, with 15 bases between them. The PCR used 60 Vbeta and 13 Jbeta primers. Repertoires were generated with immunoSEQ multiplex PCR, while TCRdb's copy carries only in-frame clones and drops some. The repertoire holds about 140,000 clones, with over 60% as singletons. This receptor was obtained from a female donor in good health and CMV-seronegative. Sample: PBMCs. The chain links TRBV9 to TRBJ2-3; maybe TRBD2 (6 bases). CDR3 DNA sequence: TGTGCCAGCAGCGTAGATATAGCAAGGAGGGCAGATACGCAGTATTTT. Translating gives CASSVDIARRADTQYF.